These 31 T cell receptor beta chains share one sample of origin, sequenced in a study of blood T cell repertoires in COVID-19 (TCRdb year 2020). The method was the immunoSEQ multiplex PCR assay. TCRdb holds this immuneACCESS table with in-frame rearrangements only. Some clones are missing; in checked studies, unresolved V genes explain under half, and the rest has no known cause. This sample lists around 250,000 clones; roughly 86% were detected once. In total, the top ten clones hold more than 0.55% of the sample. Sequencing was carried out using peripheral blood. These receptors came from a human donor in a cohort sampled during active COVID-19.

This sequence joins TRBV4-1 and TRBJ2-1; 8 bases agree with TRBD1. The V gene's germline CDR1 is MGHRA and CDR2 YSYEKL. V lost 4 bases and J lost 9; bases outside the gene matches: 14. This CDR3 has 16 residues. The CDR3 DNA reads as TGCGCCAGCAGCCCAAGTGGAAGGACAGGGTCTCGTGAGCAGTTCTTC. Its protein is CASSPSGRTGSREQFF.

V and J are TRBV11-2 and TRBJ1-2, with TRBD1 matching 7 bases. Germline V CDR1 and CDR2: SGHAT, FQNNGV. The J segment lost 3 bases and the V segment lost 2 bases, leaving 9 bases of the junction unmatched. The CDR3 is 16 amino acids. The CDR3 here is CASSLISGRGDYGYTF. In DNA, the CDR3 is TGTGCCAGCAGCTTAATATCGGGCAGGGGGGACTATGGCTACACCTTC.

This chain links TRBV10-1 with TRBJ2-7; 7 nucleotides match TRBD1. The CDR3 is 12 amino acids. J gave up 5 bases and V 4 bases, and 2 bases lay outside the gene matches. Germline V gene sequence: CDR1 WNHNN, CDR2 SYGVQD (reference sequence). Here the CDR3 DNA reads TGCGCCAGCAGTGGGGACAGTGACGAGCAGTACTTC. Translating gives CASSGDSDEQYF.

The chain employs TRBV24-1 and TRBJ1-5, with D hard to call. The CDR3 is 11 amino acids. V was cut by 3 bases and J by 9 bases, with 5 bases left in between. Per germline, CDR1 KGHDR and CDR2 SFDVKD. The CDR3 reads CATSDGGPQHF. CDR3 nucleotides: TGTGCCACCAGTGATGGAGGGCCCCAGCATTTT.

This chain links TRBV6-5 with TRBJ1-1; D is unclear. The germline gives CDR1 MNHEY, CDR2 SVGAGI. V lost 2 bases to trimming and J lost 5 bases, with 15 bases between them. The CDR3 consists of 15 residues. The CDR3 protein is CASSYLPPSGTEAFF. The CDR3 region has the DNA TGTGCCAGCAGTTACCTCCCCCCGAGCGGGACTGAAGCTTTCTTT.

The V gene is TRBV5-1, the J gene TRBJ1-2, with 9 bases aligning to TRBD1. Germline-derived CDR1 and CDR2 are SGHRS and YFSETQ. Trimming removed 6 bases from V and 4 bases from J; junction bases left unmatched: 10. The CDR3 sequence is 15 residues long. The CDR3 DNA sequence: TGCGCCAGCAAGGAAACAGGGGGCGACCCCTATGGCTACACCTTC. Translating it yields CASKETGGDPYGYTF.

The V gene is TRBV19, the J gene TRBJ1-2; weak D call: TRBD1 (5 bases). The ends were cut back, 1 base at V and 2 bases at J, with 8 bases in the middle. The germline V gene encodes CDR1 LNHDA and CDR2 SQIVND (reference sequence). This CDR3 spans 14 amino acids. CDR3: CASSIGQGNYGYTF. The CDR3 DNA reads as TGTGCCAGTAGTATAGGGCAGGGCAACTATGGCTACACCTTC. The complete variable domain, with remaining parts taken from reference TRBV19 and TRBJ1-2, reads DGGITQSPKYLFRKEGQNVTLSCEQNLNHDAMYWYRQDPGQGLRLIYYSQIVNDFQKGDIAEGYSVSREKKESFPLTVTSAQKNPTAFYLCASSIGQGNYGYTFGSGTRLTVV.

The chain employs TRBV4-3 and TRBJ2-7; D is possibly TRBD2 (6 bases). The V gene lost 0 bases and the J gene lost 5 bases, with 8 bases spanning the gap. The V gene's germline CDR1 is LGHNA and CDR2 YSLEER. There are 13 residues in the CDR3. CDR3: CASSQEPGDEQYF. The CDR3, as DNA: TGCGCCAGCAGCCAAGAGCCGGGAGACGAGCAGTACTTC.

The chain uses TRBV4-3 and TRBJ2-3, with 9 positions matching TRBD2. The CDR3 spans 15 residues. The ends lost 1 base at V and 1 base at J; junction bases unmatched: 0. Germline V gives CDR1 LGHNA, CDR2 YSLEER. The CDR3 DNA sequence: TGCGCCAGCAGCCAAGGACTAGCGGGCACAGATACGCAGTATTTT. This gives the protein CASSQGLAGTDTQYF.

V usage is TRBV5-1 and J usage is TRBJ1-1; the match to TRBD1 covers 10 bases. Per germline, CDR1 SGHRS and CDR2 YFSETQ. V dropped 4 bases and J dropped 0; count of bases not matched to a gene: 3. This CDR3 spans 15 amino acids. CDR3 amino acids: CASSPGTGVNTEAFF. The CDR3 nucleotides read TGCGCCAGCAGCCCCGGGACAGGGGTGAACACTGAAGCTTTCTTT.

The rearrangement links TRBV30 to TRBJ2-1, with 11 bases fitting TRBD1. CDR1 and CDR2 (germline): GTSNPN, SVGIG (reference sequence). J was trimmed by 9 bases and V by 5 bases; bases with no gene match: 6. This CDR3 is 13 amino acids long. For the CDR3, the DNA is TGTGCCTGGGCCGGGACAGGGGGTGGTGAGCAGTTCTTC. It is translated as CAWAGTGGGEQFF. Drawing the rest from reference TRBV30 and TRBJ2-1, the complete variable domain is SQTIHQWPATLVQPVGSPLSLECTVEGTSNPNLYWYRQAAGRGLQLLFYSVGIGQISSEVPQNLSASRPQDRQFILSSKKLLLSDSGFYLCAWAGTGGGEQFFGPGTRLTVL.

The chain joins TRBV3-1 (or the pseudogene TRBV3-2) to TRBJ2-5, with D possibly being TRBD2 (6 bases). CDR1 and CDR2 from the germline V gene are LGHDT and YNNKEL (reference sequence). The length of the CDR3 is 15 residues. V was clipped by 0 bases and J by 5 bases, with 13 bases between them. The CDR3 loop reads CASSQDWGVRETQYF. In DNA, the CDR3 is TGTGCCAGCAGCCAAGATTGGGGGGTGCGGGAGACCCAGTACTTC.

V is TRBV6-5 and J is TRBJ1-2, with 7 nucleotides matching TRBD1. V lost 3 bases to trimming and J lost 8 bases; unmatched junction nucleotides: 9. Germline values: CDR1 MNHEY, CDR2 SVGAGI. CDR3 size: 14 residues. The CDR3 region has the DNA TGTGCCAGCAGTTATTTGGACAGGCCCTGGGGCTACACCTTC. The encoded protein is CASSYLDRPWGYTF.

This clone occurred once. The chain couples TRBV3-1 (or the pseudogene TRBV3-2) to TRBJ2-7; maybe TRBD2 (5 bases). V lost 4 bases and J lost 7, with 11 bases in between. This CDR3 contains 12 residues. The V gene's germline CDR1 is LGHDT and CDR2 YNNKEL (reference sequence). The CDR3 spells CASSPWTGEQYF. CDR3 sequence (DNA): TGTGCCAGCAGCCCCTGGACGGGGGAGCAGTACTTC.

The rearrangement links TRBV11-2 to TRBJ2-1, with TRBD1 matching over 8 bases. V was clipped by 5 bases and J by 6 bases; unmatched bases: 3. CDR1 is SGHAT and CDR2 is FQNNGV in the germline V gene. The CDR3 is 13 residues long. CDR3 sequence: CASSPGQVNEQFF. CDR3 sequence (DNA): TGTGCCAGCAGCCCGGGACAGGTCAATGAGCAGTTCTTC.

The CDR3 region is CASSVVSGSNEQFF. The DNA of the CDR3 is TGTGCCAGCAGCGTAGTATCGGGGAGCAATGAGCAGTTCTTC. The chain recombines TRBV9 with TRBJ2-1; tentatively, D is TRBD2 (5 bases). Germline V gives CDR1 SGDLS, CDR2 YYNGEE. Deletions cut 0 bases from V and 6 bases from J, with 10 bases between. This CDR3 spans 14 amino acids. Complete variable domain (other parts from reference TRBV9 and TRBJ2-1): DSGVTQTPKHLITATGQRVTLRCSPRSGDLSVYWYQQSLDQGLQFLIQYYNGEERAKGNILERFSAQQFPDLHSELNLSSLELGDSALYFCASSVVSGSNEQFFGPGTRLTVL.

In DNA form, the CDR3 reads TGCAGCGTCCGGACAGATCGCTCTGGGGCCAACGTCCTGACTTTC. The encoded protein is CSVRTDRSGANVLTF. This chain links TRBV29-1 with TRBJ2-6; TRBD1 might be the D (6 bases). The germline gives CDR1 SQVTM, CDR2 ANQGSEA. Trimming shortened V by 6 bases and J by 0 bases, and 12 bases separated the two germline ends. The CDR3 has 15 residues.

In DNA, the CDR3 is TGTGCCACCAGTGGTTCAGCGGGAGGGCGCACAGATACGCAGTATTTT. It translates to CATSGSAGGRTDTQYF. V gene TRBV24-1 combines with J gene TRBJ2-3; 10 bases line up with TRBD2. Unmatched junction bases numbered 5, after V lost 5 bases and J lost 1 base. Germline values: CDR1 KGHDR, CDR2 SFDVKD. The CDR3 length is 16 residues.

J is TRBJ2-3 and V is TRBV27, with 9 positions matching TRBD2. In germline, CDR1 is MNHEY, CDR2 SMNVEV (reference sequence). The length of the CDR3 is 18 residues. V lost 8 bases and J lost 4; bases outside the gene matches: 19. CDR3 protein: CASGLLWTSASGPDTQYF. CDR3 coding DNA: TGTGCCAGCGGCCTCCTCTGGACTAGCGCTTCGGGCCCAGATACGCAGTATTTT.

This chain connects TRBV7-2 to TRBJ1-1; 9 bases map to TRBD1. Looked up from germline, CDR1 is SGHTA and CDR2 is FQGNSA. CDR3 length: 13 amino acids. V gave up 8 bases and J gave up 5 bases; unmatched junction bases: 6. CDR3 loop: CASGRQGGTEAFF. CDR3 bases: TGTGCCAGCGGAAGACAGGGGGGGACTGAAGCTTTCTTT. Full variable domain (rest looked up from reference TRBV7-2 and TRBJ1-1): GAGVSQSPSNKVTEKGKDVELRCDPISGHTALYWYRQSLGQGLEFLIYFQGNSAPDKSGLPSDRFSAERTGGSVSTLTIQRTQQEDSAVYLCASGRQGGTEAFFGQGTRLTVV.

The chain couples TRBV18 to TRBJ1-5; possibly TRBD1 for D (5 bases). Trimming took off 2 bases at V and 4 bases at J, with 9 bases between the two ends. The CDR3 totals 14 residues. CDR1 is KGHSH, CDR2 LQKENI, per germline. The CDR3 region has the DNA TGTGCCAGCTCACCAAGAAGGGGAAATCAGCCCCAGCATTTT. Translated, it gives CASSPRRGNQPQHF.

The rearrangement uses TRBV6-2 or TRBV6-3 and TRBJ1-5; tentatively, D is TRBD1 (6 bases). The V gene lost 5 bases and the J gene lost 1 base, with 9 bases spanning the gap. CDR3 length equals 14 residues. CDR1 is MNHEY, CDR2 SVGEGT, per germline. This CDR3 reads CASSPQGSNQPQHF. The CDR3 DNA sequence: TGTGCCAGCAGTCCACAGGGAAGCAATCAGCCCCAGCATTTT.

This sequence joins TRBV7-9 and TRBJ1-2, with D possibly TRBD1 on 6 matching bases. CDR3 length: 17 residues. CDR1 is SEHNR and CDR2 is FQNEAQ in the germline V gene (reference sequence). The V and J ends lost 0 bases and 5 bases respectively, with 19 bases between them. In DNA, the CDR3 is TGTGCCAGCAGCTTAGCCGAGCTTTGGACAGCGATATATGGCTACACCTTC. Protein sequence: CASSLAELWTAIYGYTF.

The chain couples TRBV9 to TRBJ2-1; D is possibly TRBD2 (5 bases). This CDR3 has 16 residues. CDR1 and CDR2 (germline): SGDLS, YYNGEE. Trimming took 2 bases from V and 4 from J, leaving 16 bases between them. Here the CDR3 DNA reads TGTGCCAGCAGCGTGACGTACGGAGAGGGTTACAATGAGCAGTTCTTC. Its translation: CASSVTYGEGYNEQFF. Looking up the rest from reference TRBV9 and TRBJ2-1 gives the full variable domain: DSGVTQTPKHLITATGQRVTLRCSPRSGDLSVYWYQQSLDQGLQFLIQYYNGEERAKGNILERFSAQQFPDLHSELNLSSLELGDSALYFCASSVTYGEGYNEQFFGPGTRLTVL.

This clone was seen a single time. The V call is TRBV6-2 or TRBV6-3, the J call TRBJ2-6, with 9 nucleotides matching TRBD1. The CDR3 extends over 19 amino acids. V lost 7 bases and J lost 0; bases outside the gene matches: 13. Germline assignment: CDR1 MNHEY and CDR2 SVGEGT. In DNA, the CDR3 is TGTGCCAGCACCCCCCTCCGGGACAGGGTATACTCTGGGGCCAACGTCCTGACTTTC. Its protein is CASTPLRDRVYSGANVLTF.

The CDR3 spells CASSPDWEETQYF. The DNA of the CDR3 is TGTGCCAGCTCACCGGACTGGGAAGAGACCCAGTACTTC. The chain joins TRBV18 to TRBJ2-5; tentatively, D is TRBD2 (5 bases). CDR3 length: 13 residues. Germline V CDR1 and CDR2: KGHSH, LQKENI. V dropped 3 bases and J dropped 3 bases, with 8 bases sitting between them.

The chain employs TRBV5-4 and TRBJ1-6, with D unclear. Germline-derived CDR1 and CDR2 are SGHNT and YYREEE (reference sequence). There are 12 residues in the CDR3. Between the trimmed V and J ends, which lost 7 bases and 14 bases, there was a span of 16 bases. The CDR3 loop is CASEAGWPALHF. CDR3 bases: TGTGCCAGCGAAGCGGGATGGCCGGCCCTCCACTTT.

J is TRBJ1-1 and V is TRBV3-1 (or the pseudogene TRBV3-2), with D uncertain. Trimming pared 5 bases from V and 2 bases from J, leaving 18 bases between. There are 16 residues in the CDR3. The germline CDR1 and CDR2 sequences are LGHDT and YNNKEL (reference sequence). CDR3 sequence reads: CASSFNPNSKNTEAFF. The CDR3 DNA reads TGTGCCAGCAGCTTTAACCCTAACAGCAAAAACACTGAAGCTTTCTTT.

The J gene is TRBJ2-1, the V gene TRBV15; D might be TRBD2 (5 bases). The CDR3 covers 16 residues. Trimming removed 5 bases from V and 1 base from J, with 15 bases in between. Germline CDR1 LNHNV, CDR2 YYDKDF (reference sequence). CDR3 DNA: TGTGCCACCAGCCCGGGGTTTTCAAGTTCCTACAATGAGCAGTTCTTC. Protein product: CATSPGFSSSYNEQFF.

The table lists this clone with a few counts. The chain joins TRBV18 to TRBJ2-7; 10 bases are a match to TRBD2. J was trimmed by 4 bases and V by 6 bases; bases with no gene match: 6. The CDR3 sequence is 14 residues long. From germline, CDR1 is KGHSH and CDR2 LQKENI. As DNA, the CDR3 is TGTGCCAGCTCCCCCCTAGCGGGAGCTTACGAGCAGTACTTC. It codes for CASSPLAGAYEQYF.

The chain uses TRBV29-1 and TRBJ1-1; D might be TRBD1 (5 bases). This CDR3 has 15 residues. Germline-derived CDR1 and CDR2 are SQVTM and ANQGSEA. Trimming took off 0 bases at V and 4 bases at J, with 15 bases between the two ends. The CDR3, as DNA: TGCAGCGTTGAAGATCAAAGACAGTGGACCACTGAAGCTTTCTTT. It yields the protein CSVEDQRQWTTEAFF.